The T cell receptor beta chain described here comes from a study of T cell repertoires in cytomegalovirus infection. Study-wide context: Selection of CMV epitopes for the study included recently identified HLA-C-restricted and well-studied HLA-B-restricted ones. Indicated by public TCR beta signatures were CMV infection and matching HLA type. General study points: There were HLA-C-restricted CMV-specific TCR beta clonotypes dominating the ex vivo response. Cumulative public TCR beta family frequency identified carriers of CMV plus the relevant HLA.

On this clonotype itself: Its specificity is not known.

This CDR3 spans 15 amino acids. V shed 3 bases, J shed 3 bases, and the junction held 9 bases outside the gene matches. Germline V gene lookup returns CDR1 DFQATT and CDR2 SNEGSKA (reference sequence). From the reads, TCRdb called clonotypes with MiXCR, one entry per CDR3 protein. This table holds 50,000 or so distinct CDR3 sequences, 15% to 25% found once. Here the sequenced sample was CD8+ T cells from cultured PBMCs, taken from culture after CMV antigen stimulation. This TCR derives from a human donor in good health (CMV status not recorded). Some clones in this sample may be carry-over from other donors' samples. The J gene is TRBJ2-5, the V gene TRBV20-1; the match to TRBD2 covers 8 bases. The CDR3 reads CSASEAGDPEETQYF. The CDR3 DNA reads as TGCAGTGCTAGCGAAGCGGGAGACCCAGAAGAGACCCAGTACTTC.